This T cell receptor (beta chain) came from a study of blood T cell repertoires in COVID-19. Turning to the study itself: COVID-19 samples, acute and convalescent, were from the United States, Italy and Spain.

Per the authors' pipeline: Nucleated cell number was recorded as an estimate derived from reference gene primer amplification. Only in-frame clones appear in the TCRdb table, and some are missing; sequencing was by immunoSEQ multiplex PCR. V and J calls and clone size follow that table, whereas D and trimming were derived from the DNA. The sample includes 120,000 to 150,000 clones, about 85% of them seen just once. The V end lost 0 bases, the J end lost 0 bases, and 6 bases lay between the germline ends. The CDR3 is made up of 14 amino acids. Germline V CDR1 and CDR2: SGHDT, YYEEEE. It was during active infection that Seattle patients were enrolled and then longitudinally followed. This clone has only one observation.

The gene calls are TRBV5-6 and TRBJ1-1; D might be TRBD1 (5 bases). This clonotype originated in a human donor with COVID-19, enrolled during active disease. The donor label of this sample is uncertain. The sample consisted of peripheral blood. The DNA of the CDR3 is TGTGCCAGCAGCTTGGAAGGGGTGAACACTGAAGCTTTCTTT. Its translation: CASSLEGVNTEAFF.